The rows below give T cell receptor beta chains drawn from one sample of a study of blood T cell repertoires in COVID-19. Sequenced by immunoSEQ multiplex PCR; TCRdb stores in-frame clones only, minus some. The repertoire holds 110,000 to 150,000 clones, 75% to 85% seen once, with around 4% in the top ten. Sequences were obtained from peripheral blood. Source of these receptors: a man in his sixties with acute or convalescent COVID-19. Both conserved end residues are part of each CDR3. D genes are given only for firm matches. Clone sizes are given selectively: once, few, many, or a class where the clone is expanded.

j_gene: TRBJ1-2
abundance: -
v_gene: TRBV5-1
d_gene: -
CDR3nt: TGCGCCAGCAGCATGGACAGCCGAACCCCATCTGGCTACACCTTC
CDR3aa: CASSMDSRTPSGYTF

j_gene: TRBJ2-7
abundance: few
v_gene: TRBV18
d_gene: -
CDR3nt: TGTGCCAGCTCACCACCGAGGGGGGGACGCTCCGAGCAGTACTTC
CDR3aa: CASSPPRGGRSEQYF

j_gene: TRBJ2-7
abundance: -
v_gene: TRBV30
d_gene: -
CDR3nt: TGTGCCTGGAGTCCCCTAGAGGCTACTAATTCCTACGAGCAGTACTTC
CDR3aa: CAWSPLEATNSYEQYF

j_gene: TRBJ1-6
abundance: -
v_gene: TRBV18
d_gene: TRBD1
CDR3nt: TGTGCCAGCTCACCCGGGACAGATATTAATTCACCCCTCCACTTT
CDR3aa: CASSPGTDINSPLHF

j_gene: TRBJ2-7
abundance: -
v_gene: TRBV6-5
d_gene: TRBD2
CDR3nt: TGTGCCAGCAGTAGAACTAGCGGGGGCTACGAGCAGTACTTC
CDR3aa: CASSRTSGGYEQYF

j_gene: TRBJ1-1
abundance: -
v_gene: TRBV19
d_gene: -
CDR3nt: TGTGCCAGTAGTATTTTAAGGGGCAAGGACACTGAAGCTTTCTTT
CDR3aa: CASSILRGKDTEAFF

j_gene: TRBJ2-7
abundance: -
v_gene: TRBV28
d_gene: TRBD1
CDR3nt: TGTGCCAGCAGTCCCAGACAGGGTCGGTCCTACGAGCAGTACTTC
CDR3aa: CASSPRQGRSYEQYF

j_gene: TRBJ1-2
abundance: -
v_gene: TRBV28
d_gene: TRBD1
CDR3nt: TGTGCCGGACAGGGTAACTATGGCTACACCTTC
CDR3aa: CAGQGNYGYTF

j_gene: TRBJ2-4
abundance: -
v_gene: TRBV19
d_gene: -
CDR3nt: TGTGCCAGTAGTATAGCTGTAGTTGGCAAAAACATTCAGTACTTC
CDR3aa: CASSIAVVGKNIQYF

j_gene: TRBJ1-2
abundance: -
v_gene: TRBV29-1
d_gene: TRBD1
CDR3nt: TGCAGCGTTGTGAGGGACAGGAGTTATGGCTACACCTTC
CDR3aa: CSVVRDRSYGYTF

j_gene: TRBJ2-1
abundance: few
v_gene: TRBV19
d_gene: -
CDR3nt: TGTGCCAGTAGTTATAGCCCTGGGACTCGGAATGAGCAGTTCTTC
CDR3aa: CASSYSPGTRNEQFF

j_gene: TRBJ2-2
abundance: -
v_gene: TRBV4-2
d_gene: TRBD2
CDR3nt: TGTGCCAGCAGCCAAGGGACTAGCCGTGCCGGGGAGCTGTTTTTT
CDR3aa: CASSQGTSRAGELFF

j_gene: TRBJ1-2
abundance: -
v_gene: TRBV28
d_gene: -
CDR3nt: TGTGCCAGCAGCCCCGTGGACGGGGGGCCCCCCTATGGCTACACCTTC
CDR3aa: CASSPVDGGPPYGYTF

j_gene: TRBJ2-7
abundance: -
v_gene: TRBV6-6
d_gene: TRBD1
CDR3nt: TGTGCCAGCAGTTACTCCGGGACAGGGTACGAGCAGTACTTC
CDR3aa: CASSYSGTGYEQYF

j_gene: TRBJ2-7
abundance: -
v_gene: TRBV12-5
d_gene: -
CDR3nt: TGTGCTAGTGGTTTGTGGGGAGGGGGGGACGAGCAGTACTTC
CDR3aa: CASGLWGGGDEQYF

j_gene: TRBJ2-5
abundance: -
v_gene: TRBV5-1
d_gene: -
CDR3nt: TGCGCCAGCAGCTTCGGGTCAAATCAAGAGACCCAGTACTTC
CDR3aa: CASSFGSNQETQYF

j_gene: TRBJ2-2
abundance: -
v_gene: TRBV15
d_gene: -
CDR3nt: TGTGCCACCAGCCGGGATTTTAACACCGGGGAGCTGTTTTTT
CDR3aa: CATSRDFNTGELFF

j_gene: TRBJ2-7
abundance: -
v_gene: TRBV11-2
d_gene: TRBD2
CDR3nt: TGTGCCAGCAGCCCCGGGACTAGCGGGATCGAGCAGTACTTC
CDR3aa: CASSPGTSGIEQYF

j_gene: TRBJ2-1
abundance: -
v_gene: TRBV5-6
d_gene: -
CDR3nt: TGTGCCAGCAGCTTGGAGGCGGTGAGTTCCTACAATGAGCAGTTCTTC
CDR3aa: CASSLEAVSSYNEQFF

j_gene: TRBJ2-5
abundance: -
v_gene: TRBV29-1
d_gene: -
CDR3nt: TGCAGCGTTCCTGGGAGCGGAACTCAAGAGACCCAGTACTTC
CDR3aa: CSVPGSGTQETQYF

j_gene: TRBJ1-1
abundance: -
v_gene: TRBV28
d_gene: -
CDR3nt: TGTGCCAGCATCTCCGGCGGAGACACTGAAGCTTTCTTT
CDR3aa: CASISGGDTEAFF

j_gene: TRBJ2-3
abundance: -
v_gene: TRBV3-1/TRBV3-2
d_gene: TRBD1
CDR3nt: TGTGCCAGCAGCCAACAAGGGGGCAAAGATACGCAGTATTTT
CDR3aa: CASSQQGGKDTQYF

j_gene: TRBJ2-5
abundance: once
v_gene: TRBV28
d_gene: -
CDR3nt: TGTGCCACCACCCCCGACCTAGGCCAAGAGACCCAGTACTTC
CDR3aa: CATTPDLGQETQYF